The next 9 T cell receptor beta chains were all read from a single sample in a study of blood T cell repertoires in COVID-19. The assay was immunoSEQ multiplex PCR, and TCRdb's table has in-frame clones only and misses some. The table includes hundreds of thousands of clones, roughly 90% detected once. The sample comprised peripheral blood. These receptors were taken from a man aged 40-49 years with acute or convalescent COVID-19.

This clone has more than one count but fewer than ten. This chain connects TRBV6-5 to TRBJ2-3; 10 bases are shared with TRBD2. This CDR3 comprises 14 residues. V shed 7 bases, J shed 4 bases, and the junction held 5 bases outside the gene matches. Germline CDR1 and CDR2: MNHEY and SVGAGI. CDR3 region: CASMSGREADTQYF. The CDR3 DNA reads TGTGCCAGCATGAGCGGGAGGGAGGCAGATACGCAGTATTTT.

This chain uses TRBV29-1 with TRBJ1-6, with D perhaps TRBD1 (6 bases). Germline CDR1 and CDR2: SQVTM and ANQGSEA. The germline V and J ends were trimmed by 4 bases and 9 bases, with 13 bases remaining between them. CDR3 length equals 13 residues. The CDR3 loop is CSVAAGGRSPLHF. CDR3 nucleotides: TGCAGCGTTGCTGCGGGGGGCCGTTCACCCCTCCACTTT.

DNA for the CDR3: TGTGCCAGCAGCTTCCGCCCCCCGCGGTTCTCTGGAAACACCATATATTTT. Translated: CASSFRPPRFSGNTIYF. This chain links TRBV9 with TRBJ1-3; no reliable D call. Germline V CDR1 and CDR2: SGDLS, YYNGEE. CDR3 length equals 17 residues. V was cut by 4 bases and J by 0 bases, with 17 bases left in between.

The chain uses TRBV9 and TRBJ2-7; 10 positions agree with TRBD2. V lost 1 base to trimming and J lost 3 bases; unmatched junction nucleotides: 4. In germline, CDR1 is SGDLS, CDR2 YYNGEE. The CDR3 is 15 amino acids. As DNA, the CDR3 is TGTGCCAGCAGCGTATCTAGCGGGAGCAACTACGAGCAGTACTTC. Amino acids: CASSVSSGSNYEQYF.

On this clone itself: The same CDR3 also results from other DNA sequences found in this sample. The chain couples TRBV7-8 to TRBJ1-6; TRBD1 might be the D (5 bases). The CDR3 is made up of 17 amino acids. Germline CDR1 SGHVS, CDR2 FQNEAQ. Trimming cost V 1 base and J 0 bases, with 10 bases left between them. DNA for the CDR3: TGTGCCAGCAGCTTAGTAGGACAAAGCTCCTATAATTCACCCCTCCACTTT. Translated, it gives CASSLVGQSSYNSPLHF.

The chain has TRBV19 and TRBJ1-4; D is unclear. CDR1 LNHDA and CDR2 SQIVND come from the germline V gene (reference sequence). The CDR3 contains 14 residues. Trimming removed 0 bases from V and 10 bases from J, with 12 bases in between. The CDR3 region is CASSIDVEGGKLFF. CDR3 DNA: TGTGCCAGTAGTATAGACGTTGAGGGAGGAAAACTGTTTTTT.

The genes are TRBV3-1 (or the pseudogene TRBV3-2) and TRBJ2-1; possibly TRBD1 for D (6 bases). CDR3 length: 20 amino acids. V was shortened by 0 bases and J by 0 bases, with 21 bases between the two germline ends. The V gene's germline CDR1 is LGHDT and CDR2 YNNKEL (reference sequence). The CDR3 coding sequence is TGTGCCAGCAGCCAAGATGCATTTAACAGGGTTGCAAGCTCCTACAATGAGCAGTTCTTC. Its protein is CASSQDAFNRVASSYNEQFF.

This clone was counted a few times. This sequence joins TRBV4-1 and TRBJ1-3; D may be TRBD1 (5 bases). The V and J ends lost 2 bases and 0 bases respectively, with 8 bases between them. CDR3 length: 15 residues. Germline V gene sequence: CDR1 MGHRA, CDR2 YSYEKL. The CDR3 DNA reads TGCGCCAGCAGCCAATTGACAGACTCTGGAAACACCATATATTTT. Protein product: CASSQLTDSGNTIYF.

This sequence joins TRBV6-2 or TRBV6-3 and TRBJ2-7; weak D call: TRBD2 (5 bases). V lost 2 bases and J 0 bases, leaving 17 bases between the germline ends. This CDR3 has 17 amino acids. Germline V gene sequence: CDR1 MNHEY, CDR2 SVGEGT. CDR3 in amino acids: CASSYGTERSASYEQYF. The CDR3 DNA reads as TGTGCCAGCAGTTACGGAACTGAGCGGTCAGCCTCCTACGAGCAGTACTTC.